This T cell receptor (beta chain) was sequenced during a study of blood T cell repertoires in COVID-19. In germline, CDR1 is SGDLS, CDR2 YYNGEE. J was trimmed by 3 bases and V by 4 bases; bases with no gene match: 10. The CDR3 has 16 amino acids. Participant age was about 18 to 95 years, and participants resided in about two dozen US areas. Per the authors' pipeline: The authors estimated nucleated cell counts from reference gene primer amplification. Method: immunoSEQ multiplex PCR; TCRdb's copy keeps in-frame clones and lacks some. V, J and clone size are taken as reported in that table, and D and trimming were inferred from the DNA itself. The sample carries approximately 320,000 clones, roughly 89% recorded once.

The rearrangement uses TRBV9 and TRBJ2-5; TRBD2 aligns across 9 bases. The receptor was isolated from a woman under 30 who had recovered from COVID-19. Sample: PBMCs or T cells enriched from blood (not recorded which). The CDR3 loop reads CASSRVVSGSEETQYF. CDR3 coding DNA: TGTGCCAGCAGCCGTGTAGTTAGCGGGAGTGAAGAGACCCAGTACTTC.